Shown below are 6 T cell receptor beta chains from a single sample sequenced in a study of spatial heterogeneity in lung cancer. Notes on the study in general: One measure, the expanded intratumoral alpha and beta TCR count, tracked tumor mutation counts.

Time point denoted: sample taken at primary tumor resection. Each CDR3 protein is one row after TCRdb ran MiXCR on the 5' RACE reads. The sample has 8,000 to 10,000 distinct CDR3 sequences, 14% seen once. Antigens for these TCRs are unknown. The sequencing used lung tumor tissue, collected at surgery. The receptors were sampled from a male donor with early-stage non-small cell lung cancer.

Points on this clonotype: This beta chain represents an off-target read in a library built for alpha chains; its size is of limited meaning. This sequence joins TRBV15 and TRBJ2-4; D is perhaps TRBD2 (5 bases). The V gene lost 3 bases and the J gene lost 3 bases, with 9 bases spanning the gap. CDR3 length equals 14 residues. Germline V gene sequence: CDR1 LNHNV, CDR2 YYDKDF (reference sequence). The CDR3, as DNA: TGTGCCACCAGCAGCGGGATATTCAAAAACATTCAGTACTTC. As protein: CATSSGIFKNIQYF.

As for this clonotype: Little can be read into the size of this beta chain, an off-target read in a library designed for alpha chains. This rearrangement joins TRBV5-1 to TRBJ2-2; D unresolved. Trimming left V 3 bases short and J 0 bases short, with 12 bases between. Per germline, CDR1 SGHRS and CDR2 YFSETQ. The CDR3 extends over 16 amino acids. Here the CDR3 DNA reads TGCGCCAGCAGCTCACTCCCGACAACGAACACCGGGGAGCTGTTTTTT. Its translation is CASSSLPTTNTGELFF.

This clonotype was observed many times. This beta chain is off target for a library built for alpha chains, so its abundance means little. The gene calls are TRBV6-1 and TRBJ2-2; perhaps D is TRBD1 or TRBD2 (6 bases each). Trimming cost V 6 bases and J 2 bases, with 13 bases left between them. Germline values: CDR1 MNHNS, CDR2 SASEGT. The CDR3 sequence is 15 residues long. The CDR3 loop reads CASRGGHFNTGELFF. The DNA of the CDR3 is TGTGCCAGCAGGGGGGGACACTTTAACACCGGGGAGCTGTTTTTT.

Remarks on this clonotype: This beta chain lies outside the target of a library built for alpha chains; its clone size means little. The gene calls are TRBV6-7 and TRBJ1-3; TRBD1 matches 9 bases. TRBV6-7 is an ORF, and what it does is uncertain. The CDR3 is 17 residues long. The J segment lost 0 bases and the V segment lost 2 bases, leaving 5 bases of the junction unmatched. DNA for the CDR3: TGTGCCAGCAGTTACAGCCCGACAGGGGGCTCTGGAAACACCATATATTTT. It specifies CASSYSPTGGSGNTIYF.

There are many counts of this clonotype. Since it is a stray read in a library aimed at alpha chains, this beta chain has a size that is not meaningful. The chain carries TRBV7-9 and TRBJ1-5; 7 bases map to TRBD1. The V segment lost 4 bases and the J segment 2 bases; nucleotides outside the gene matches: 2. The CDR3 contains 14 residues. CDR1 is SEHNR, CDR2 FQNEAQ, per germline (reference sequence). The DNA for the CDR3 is TGTGCCAGCAGCTCTGGGACAGGCAATCAGCCCCAGCATTTT. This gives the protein CASSSGTGNQPQHF.

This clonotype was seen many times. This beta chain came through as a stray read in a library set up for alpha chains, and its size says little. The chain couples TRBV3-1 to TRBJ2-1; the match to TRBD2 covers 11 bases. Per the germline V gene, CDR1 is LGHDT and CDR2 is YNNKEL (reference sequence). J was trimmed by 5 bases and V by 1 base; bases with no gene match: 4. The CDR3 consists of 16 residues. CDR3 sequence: CASSQALAGGNNEQFF. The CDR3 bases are TGTGCCAGCAGCCAAGCTCTAGCGGGGGGTAACAATGAGCAGTTCTTC.